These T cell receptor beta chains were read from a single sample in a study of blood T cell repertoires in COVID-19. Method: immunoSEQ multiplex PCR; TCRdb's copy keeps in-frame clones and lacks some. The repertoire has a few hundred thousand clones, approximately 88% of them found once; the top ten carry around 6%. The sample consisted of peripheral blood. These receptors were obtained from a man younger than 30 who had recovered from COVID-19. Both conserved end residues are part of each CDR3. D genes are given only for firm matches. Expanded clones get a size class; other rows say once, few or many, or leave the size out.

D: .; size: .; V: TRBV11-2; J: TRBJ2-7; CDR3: CASSLGQTYEQYF; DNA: TGTGCCAGCTCATTAGGACAGACCTACGAGCAGTACTTC
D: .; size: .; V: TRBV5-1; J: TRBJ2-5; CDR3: CASSLAPGLGGWQTQYF; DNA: TGCGCCAGCAGCTTGGCCCCCGGATTGGGCGGGTGGCAGACCCAGTACTTC
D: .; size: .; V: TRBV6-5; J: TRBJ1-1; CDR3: CATKRGHWNTEAFF; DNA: TGTGCCACAAAGCGGGGACACTGGAACACTGAAGCTTTCTTT
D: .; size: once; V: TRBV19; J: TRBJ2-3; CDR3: CASSIGQGTDTQYF; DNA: TGTGCCAGTAGTATAGGGCAGGGCACAGATACGCAGTATTTT
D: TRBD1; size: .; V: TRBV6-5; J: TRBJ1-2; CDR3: CASSKSGTGPGYTF; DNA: TGTGCCAGCAGTAAATCCGGGACAGGGCCCGGCTACACCTTC
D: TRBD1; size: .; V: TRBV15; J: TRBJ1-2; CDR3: CATSRDLGQGANYGYTF; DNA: TGTGCCACCAGCAGAGATCTTGGGCAGGGGGCGAACTATGGCTACACCTTC
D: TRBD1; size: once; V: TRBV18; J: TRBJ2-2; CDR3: CASSPAGTGSTGELFF; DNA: TGTGCCAGCTCACCGGCCGGGACAGGGTCCACCGGGGAGCTGTTTTTT
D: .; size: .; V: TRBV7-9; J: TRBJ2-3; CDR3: CASSLEGNTDTQYF; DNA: TGTGCCAGCAGCCTCGAGGGAAACACAGATACGCAGTATTTT
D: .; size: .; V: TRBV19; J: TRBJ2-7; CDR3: CASSSGQSYEQYF; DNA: TGTGCCAGTAGTTCCGGACAGTCCTACGAGCAGTACTTC
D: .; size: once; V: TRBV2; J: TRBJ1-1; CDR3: CASSGVGGARTEAFF; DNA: TGTGCCAGCAGTGGGGTCGGAGGGGCGAGGACTGAAGCTTTCTTT
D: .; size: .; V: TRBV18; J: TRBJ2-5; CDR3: CASSLSRGQETQYF; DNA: TGTGCCAGCTCCCTCAGTCGGGGGCAAGAGACCCAGTACTTC
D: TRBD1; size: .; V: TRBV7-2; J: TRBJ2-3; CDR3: CASSLGQGRADTQYF; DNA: TGTGCCAGCAGCCTTGGACAGGGGAGGGCAGATACGCAGTATTTT
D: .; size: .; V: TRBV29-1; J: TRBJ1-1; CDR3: CSVEVHAQITEAFF; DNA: TGCAGCGTTGAAGTACACGCCCAGATCACTGAAGCTTTCTTT
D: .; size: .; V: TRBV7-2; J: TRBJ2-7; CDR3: CASSLQVGQSYEQYF; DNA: TGTGCCAGCAGCTTACAGGTTGGACAGTCCTACGAGCAGTACTTC
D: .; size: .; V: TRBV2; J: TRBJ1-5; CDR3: CASSDSRGHSNQPQHF; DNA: TGTGCCAGCAGTGATTCGAGGGGACATAGCAATCAGCCCCAGCATTTT
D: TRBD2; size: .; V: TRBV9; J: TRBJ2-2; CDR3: CASSVGRERAGELFF; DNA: TGTGCCAGCAGCGTAGGGCGGGAGCGAGCCGGGGAGCTGTTTTTT
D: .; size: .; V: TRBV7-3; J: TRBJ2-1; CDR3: CASSLGGSGGEQFF; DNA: TGTGCCAGCAGCTTAGGAGGGAGCGGAGGTGAGCAGTTCTTC
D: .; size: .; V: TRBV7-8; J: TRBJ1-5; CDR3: CASSLGALGDGNQPQHF; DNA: TGTGCCAGCAGCTTAGGCGCTTTAGGGGATGGCAATCAGCCCCAGCATTTT
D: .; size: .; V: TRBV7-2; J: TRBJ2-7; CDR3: CASSSSGGAYEQYF; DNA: TGTGCCAGCAGCTCTTCCGGGGGAGCCTACGAGCAGTACTTC
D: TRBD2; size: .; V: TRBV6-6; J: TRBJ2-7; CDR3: CASSRHLSGGPSREQYF; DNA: TGTGCCAGCAGTCGACACCTGAGCGGGGGGCCCAGTAGAGAGCAGTACTTC
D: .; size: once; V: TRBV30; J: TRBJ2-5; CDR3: CAWTSSPGQETQYF; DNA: TGTGCCTGGACCTCCTCCCCAGGGCAAGAGACCCAGTACTTC
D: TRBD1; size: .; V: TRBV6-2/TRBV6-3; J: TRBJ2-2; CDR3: CASSYTGAGELFF; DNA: TGTGCCAGCAGTTATACAGGGGCCGGGGAGCTGTTTTTT
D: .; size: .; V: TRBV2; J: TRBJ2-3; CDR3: CASRVSLGGPDTQYF; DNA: TGTGCCAGCAGGGTGTCTCTCGGGGGTCCCGATACGCAGTATTTT
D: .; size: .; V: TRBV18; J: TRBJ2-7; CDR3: CASSPVAGSYEQYF; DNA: TGTGCCAGCTCACCGGTGGCAGGCTCCTACGAGCAGTACTTC
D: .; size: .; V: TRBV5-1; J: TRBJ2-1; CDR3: CASSSTGTSYNEQFF; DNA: TGCGCCAGCAGCTCCACCGGGACTTCATACAATGAGCAGTTCTTC
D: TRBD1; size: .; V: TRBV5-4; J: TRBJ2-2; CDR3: CASHDRDRPNTGELFF; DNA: TGTGCCAGCCACGACCGGGACAGGCCGAACACCGGGGAGCTGTTTTTT
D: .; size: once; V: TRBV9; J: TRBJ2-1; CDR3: CASSVGGLAVYNEQFF; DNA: TGTGCCAGCAGCGTCGGGGGGCTAGCGGTATACAATGAGCAGTTCTTC
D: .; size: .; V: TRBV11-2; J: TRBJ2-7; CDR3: CAVEEGEQYF; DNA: TGTGCCGTTGAGGAGGGCGAGCAGTACTTC
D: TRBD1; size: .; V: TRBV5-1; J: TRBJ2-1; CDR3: CASSAIGGLGYNEQFF; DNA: TGCGCCAGCAGCGCAATAGGGGGCCTCGGGTACAATGAGCAGTTCTTC
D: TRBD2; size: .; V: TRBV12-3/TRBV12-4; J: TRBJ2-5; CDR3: CATALAGVETQYF; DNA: TGTGCCACCGCCTTAGCGGGGGTGGAGACCCAGTACTTC
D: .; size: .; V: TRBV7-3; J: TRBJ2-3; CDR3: CASSRGSPTSTDTQYF; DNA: TGTGCCAGCAGCCGCGGGTCTCCAACTAGCACAGATACGCAGTATTTT
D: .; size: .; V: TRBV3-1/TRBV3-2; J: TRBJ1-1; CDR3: CASSQGGTEAFF; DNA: TGTGCCAGCAGCCAGGGGGGCACTGAAGCTTTCTTT
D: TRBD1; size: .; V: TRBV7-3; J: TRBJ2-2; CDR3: CATRTGNTGELFF; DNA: TGTGCCACAAGGACAGGAAACACCGGGGAGCTGTTTTTT
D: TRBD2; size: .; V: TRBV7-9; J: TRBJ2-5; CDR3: CAVLAGVGETQYF; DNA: TGTGCCGTCCTAGCGGGAGTGGGTGAGACCCAGTACTTC
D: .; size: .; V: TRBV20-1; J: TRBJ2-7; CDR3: CSAGQNYEQYF; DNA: TGCAGTGCCGGACAGAACTACGAGCAGTACTTC
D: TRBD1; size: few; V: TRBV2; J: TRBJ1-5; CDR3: CASSEATGVSQPQHF; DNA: TGTGCCAGCAGTGAAGCAACAGGGGTCAGTCAGCCCCAGCATTTT
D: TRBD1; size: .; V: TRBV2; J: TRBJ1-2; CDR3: CASSARDRGDYGYTF; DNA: TGTGCCAGCAGTGCCCGAGACAGGGGAGACTATGGCTACACCTTC
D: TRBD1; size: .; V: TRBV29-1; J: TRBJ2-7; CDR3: CSVPPGQGRKGSYEQYF; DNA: TGCAGCGTTCCTCCGGGACAGGGAAGAAAAGGTTCCTACGAGCAGTACTTC
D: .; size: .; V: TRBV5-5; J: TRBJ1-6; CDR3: CASSFWDRGDNSPLHF; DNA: TGTGCCAGCAGCTTTTGGGATAGGGGCGATAATTCACCCCTCCACTTT
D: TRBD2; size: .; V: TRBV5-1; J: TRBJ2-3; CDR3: CASSSGTSGSTDTQYF; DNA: TGCGCCAGCAGCTCAGGGACTAGCGGGAGCACAGATACGCAGTATTTT
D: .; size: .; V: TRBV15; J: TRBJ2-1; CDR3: CATSRDQGQGYNEQFF; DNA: TGTGCCACCAGCAGAGATCAGGGGCAGGGCTACAATGAGCAGTTCTTC
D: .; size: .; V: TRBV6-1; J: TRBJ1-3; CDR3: CASSEVVRSAQGLSGNTIYF; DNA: TGTGCCAGCAGTGAAGTCGTCAGGTCGGCGCAGGGACTATCTGGAAACACCATATATTTT
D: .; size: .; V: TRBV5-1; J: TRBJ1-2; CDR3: CASSFGVSDSHYTF; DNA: TGCGCCAGCAGCTTCGGAGTGTCAGACTCTCACTACACCTTC
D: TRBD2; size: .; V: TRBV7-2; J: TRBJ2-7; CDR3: CASSAQGTPTSGGSGEQYF; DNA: TGTGCCAGCAGCGCGCAGGGGACCCCGACTAGCGGGGGGAGTGGCGAGCAGTACTTC
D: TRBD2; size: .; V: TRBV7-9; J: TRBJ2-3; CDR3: CASSPIGLGTDTQYF; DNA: TGTGCCAGCAGCCCGATAGGACTAGGCACAGATACGCAGTATTTT
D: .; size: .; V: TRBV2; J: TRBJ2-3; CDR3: CASSLALGDGGIRSRADTQYF; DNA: TGTGCCAGCTCCCTAGCCTTAGGGGACGGCGGGATTAGATCAAGGGCGGATACGCAGTATTTT
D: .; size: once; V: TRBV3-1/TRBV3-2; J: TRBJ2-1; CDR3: CASSQGFRDTFNEQFF; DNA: TGTGCCAGCAGCCAAGGGTTCAGGGACACCTTCAATGAGCAGTTCTTC
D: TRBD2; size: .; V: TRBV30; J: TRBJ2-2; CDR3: CAWRLAGGTGELFF; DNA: TGTGCCTGGAGACTAGCGGGAGGTACCGGGGAGCTGTTTTTT
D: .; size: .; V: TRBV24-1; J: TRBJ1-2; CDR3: CATSDSGLTYGYTF; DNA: TGTGCCACCAGTGATTCAGGGTTGACCTATGGCTACACCTTC
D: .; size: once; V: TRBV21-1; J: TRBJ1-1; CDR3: CASSPGTGGFTEAFF; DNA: TGTGCCAGCAGCCCCGGGACAGGGGGCTTCACTGAAGCTTTCTTT
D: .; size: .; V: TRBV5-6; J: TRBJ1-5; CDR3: CASSLAGNQPQHF; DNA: TGTGCCAGCAGCTTGGCCGGCAATCAGCCCCAGCATTTT
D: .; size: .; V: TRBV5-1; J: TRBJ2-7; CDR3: CASSPFTGSYEQYF; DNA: TGCGCCAGCAGCCCGTTCACGGGCTCCTACGAGCAGTACTTC
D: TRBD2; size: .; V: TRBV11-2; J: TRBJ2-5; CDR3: CASSLGLKETQYF; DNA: TGTGCCAGCAGCTTGGGACTAAAAGAGACCCAGTACTTC
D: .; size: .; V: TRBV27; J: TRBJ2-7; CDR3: CASRQTGIKEQYF; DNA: TGTGCCAGCAGACAGACAGGCATCAAGGAGCAGTACTTC
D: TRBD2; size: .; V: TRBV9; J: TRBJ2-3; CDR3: CASSAETSGSDTQYF; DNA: TGTGCCAGCAGCGCCGAGACTAGCGGGAGTGATACGCAGTATTTT
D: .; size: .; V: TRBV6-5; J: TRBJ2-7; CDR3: CASSLPPSSVYEQYF; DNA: TGTGCCAGCAGTTTGCCGCCGAGTTCGGTCTACGAGCAGTACTTC
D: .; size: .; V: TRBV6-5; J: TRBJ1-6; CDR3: CASSYGHSGNGSPLHF; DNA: TGTGCCAGCAGTTACGGTCATTCAGGGAATGGGTCACCCCTCCACTTT
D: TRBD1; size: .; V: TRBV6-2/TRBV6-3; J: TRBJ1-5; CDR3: CASSRNRGQPQHF; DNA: TGTGCCAGCAGTCGAAACAGGGGTCAGCCCCAGCATTTT